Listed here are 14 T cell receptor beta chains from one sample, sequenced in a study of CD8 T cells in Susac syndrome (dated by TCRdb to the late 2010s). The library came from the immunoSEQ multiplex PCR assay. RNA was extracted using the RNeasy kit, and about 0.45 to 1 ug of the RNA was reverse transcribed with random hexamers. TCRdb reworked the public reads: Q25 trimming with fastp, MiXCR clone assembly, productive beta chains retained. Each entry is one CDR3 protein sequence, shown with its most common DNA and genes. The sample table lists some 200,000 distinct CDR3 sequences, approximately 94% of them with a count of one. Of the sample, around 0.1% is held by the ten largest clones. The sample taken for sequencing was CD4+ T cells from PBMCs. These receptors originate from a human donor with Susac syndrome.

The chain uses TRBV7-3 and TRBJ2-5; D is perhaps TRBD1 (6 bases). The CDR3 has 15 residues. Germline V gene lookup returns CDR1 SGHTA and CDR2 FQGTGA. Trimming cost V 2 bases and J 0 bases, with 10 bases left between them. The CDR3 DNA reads TGTGCCAGCAGCTTATCCGGACAGCACCAAGAGACCCAGTACTTC. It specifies CASSLSGQHQETQYF.

The CDR3 nucleotides are TGCAGCGTTGCCCCGCAGGGGGGGGGCACAGATACGCAGTATTTT. Its translation is CSVAPQGGGTDTQYF. V usage is TRBV29-1 and J usage is TRBJ2-3, with D perhaps given as TRBD1 or TRBD2 (7 bases each). Germline V gives CDR1 SQVTM, CDR2 ANQGSEA. This CDR3 is built from 15 residues. V dropped 4 bases and J dropped 1 base, with 15 bases sitting between them.

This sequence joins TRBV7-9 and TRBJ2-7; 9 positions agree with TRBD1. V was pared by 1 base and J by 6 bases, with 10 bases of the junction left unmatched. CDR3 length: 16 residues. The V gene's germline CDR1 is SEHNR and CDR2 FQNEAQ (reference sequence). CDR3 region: CASSLEGTGRVGEQYF. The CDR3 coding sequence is TGTGCCAGCAGCTTAGAGGGGACAGGGAGAGTCGGCGAGCAGTACTTC.

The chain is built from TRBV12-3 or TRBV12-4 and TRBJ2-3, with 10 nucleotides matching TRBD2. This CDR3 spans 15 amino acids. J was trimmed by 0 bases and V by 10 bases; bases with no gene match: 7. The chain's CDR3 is CATRPSGGSTDTQYF. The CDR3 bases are TGTGCCACACGACCTAGCGGGGGAAGCACAGATACGCAGTATTTT.

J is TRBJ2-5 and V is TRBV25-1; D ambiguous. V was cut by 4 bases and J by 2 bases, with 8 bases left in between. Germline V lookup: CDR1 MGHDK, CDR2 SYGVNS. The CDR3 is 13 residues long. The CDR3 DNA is TGTGCCAGCAGTGGCAGTCCTCAAGAGACCCAGTACTTC. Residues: CASSGSPQETQYF.

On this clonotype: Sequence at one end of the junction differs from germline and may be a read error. In DNA form, the CDR3 reads TGTGCCAGCAGTTTACCCGTCTATATCAACTTC. It is translated as CASSLPVYINF. This chain connects TRBV12-3 or TRBV12-4 to TRBJ2-5; D ambiguous. CDR3 length: 11 residues.

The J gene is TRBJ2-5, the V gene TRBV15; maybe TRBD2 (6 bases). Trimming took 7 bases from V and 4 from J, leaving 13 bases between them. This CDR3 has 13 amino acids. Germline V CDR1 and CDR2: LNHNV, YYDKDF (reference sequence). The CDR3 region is CATTAAGGETQYF. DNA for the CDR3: TGTGCCACCACGGCCGCCGGGGGAGAGACCCAGTACTTC.

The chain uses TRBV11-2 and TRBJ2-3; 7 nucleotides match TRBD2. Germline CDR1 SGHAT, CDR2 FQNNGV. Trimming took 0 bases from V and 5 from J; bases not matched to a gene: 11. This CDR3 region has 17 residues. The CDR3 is CASSLDALGGMKDTQYF. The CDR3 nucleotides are TGTGCCAGCAGCTTAGACGCACTGGGGGGGATGAAAGATACGCAGTATTTT.

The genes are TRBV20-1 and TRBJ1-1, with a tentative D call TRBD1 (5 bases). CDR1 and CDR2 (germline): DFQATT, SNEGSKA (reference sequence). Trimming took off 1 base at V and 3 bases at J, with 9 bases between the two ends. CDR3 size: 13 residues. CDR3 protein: CSARGGTYTEAFF. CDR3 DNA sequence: TGCAGTGCTAGAGGCGGGACTTACACTGAAGCTTTCTTT.

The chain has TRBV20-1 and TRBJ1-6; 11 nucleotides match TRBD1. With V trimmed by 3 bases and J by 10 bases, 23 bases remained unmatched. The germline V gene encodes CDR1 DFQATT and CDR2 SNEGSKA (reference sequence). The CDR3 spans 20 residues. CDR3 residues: CSASSIDGTGGTRASSPLHF. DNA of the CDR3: TGCAGTGCTAGTTCGATCGATGGGACAGGGGGAACCCGGGCATCGTCACCCCTCCACTTT.

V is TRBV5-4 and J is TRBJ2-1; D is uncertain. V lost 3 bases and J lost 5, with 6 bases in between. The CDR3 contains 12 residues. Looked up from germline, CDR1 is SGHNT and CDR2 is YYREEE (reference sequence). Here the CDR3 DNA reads TGTGCCAGCAGCTCTATAGACAATGAGCAGTTCTTC. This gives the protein CASSSIDNEQFF. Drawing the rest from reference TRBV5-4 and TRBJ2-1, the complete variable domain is ETGVTQSPTHLIKTRGQQVTLRCSSQSGHNTVSWYQQALGQGPQFIFQYYREEENGRGNFPPRFSGLQFPNYSSELNVNALELDDSALYLCASSSIDNEQFFGPGTRLTVL.

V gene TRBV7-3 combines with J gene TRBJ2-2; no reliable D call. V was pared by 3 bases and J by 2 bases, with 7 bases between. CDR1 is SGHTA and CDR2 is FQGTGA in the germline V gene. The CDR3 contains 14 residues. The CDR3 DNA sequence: TGTGCCAGCAGCTTCCAAACCAACACCGGGGAGCTGTTTTTT. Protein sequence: CASSFQTNTGELFF.

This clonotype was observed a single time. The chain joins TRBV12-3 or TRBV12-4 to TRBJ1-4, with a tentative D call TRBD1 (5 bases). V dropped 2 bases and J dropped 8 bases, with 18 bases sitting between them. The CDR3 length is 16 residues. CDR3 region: CASSLISGKGEEKLFF. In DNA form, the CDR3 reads TGTGCCAGCAGTTTAATTTCGGGGAAAGGGGAGGAAAAACTGTTTTTT.

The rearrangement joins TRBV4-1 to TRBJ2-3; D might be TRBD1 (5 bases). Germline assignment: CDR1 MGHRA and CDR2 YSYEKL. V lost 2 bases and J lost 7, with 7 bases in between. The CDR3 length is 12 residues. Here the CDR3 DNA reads TGCGCCAGCAGCCAACAGGGTTATACGCAGTATTTT. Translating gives CASSQQGYTQYF.